This T cell receptor (beta chain) was recovered during a study of shared clonotypes between healthy human individuals. The wider study: Ranging from 18 to 49 in age, donors were two women and a few men. Regarding the study as a whole: Roughly 5% of naive CD4 clonotypes were shared across a handful of donors.

The CDR3 runs 10 residues. The V gene lost 7 bases and the J gene lost 1 base, with 4 bases spanning the gap. The germline V gene encodes CDR1 SQVTM and CDR2 ANQGSEA. Worth noting for this clone: Its specificity is not known. The sample carries other DNA sequences with the same CDR3.

TCRdb's copy holds only in-frame clones and misses some; the assay was immunoSEQ multiplex PCR. Of about 2.1 million clones in the sample, over 85% were seen once. Terminally differentiated effector memory CD45RA+ cells were excluded from the naive CD8 cells, which were CD45RO-negative and positively selected for CCR7. What was sequenced was naive CD8+ T cells from PBMCs. The TCR originated in a man younger than 35 in good health. Some clones in this sample may be carry-over from other donors' samples. V and J are TRBV29-1 and TRBJ1-1; D not certain. The CDR3, as DNA: TGCAGCGGCCAGAACACTGAAGCTTTCTTT. This encodes CSGQNTEAFF.